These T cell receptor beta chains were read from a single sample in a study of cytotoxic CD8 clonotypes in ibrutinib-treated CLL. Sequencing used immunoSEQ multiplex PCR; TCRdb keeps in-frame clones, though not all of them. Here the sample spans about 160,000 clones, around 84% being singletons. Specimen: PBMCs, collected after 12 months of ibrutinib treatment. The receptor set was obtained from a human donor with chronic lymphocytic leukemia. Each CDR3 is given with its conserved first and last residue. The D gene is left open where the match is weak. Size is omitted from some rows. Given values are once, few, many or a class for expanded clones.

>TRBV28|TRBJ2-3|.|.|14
CASSFGGAEDTQYF
TGTGCCAGCAGTTTCGGCGGGGCGGAAGATACGCAGTATTTT
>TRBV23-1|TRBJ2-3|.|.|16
CASSQSLGASTDTQYF
TGCGCCAGCAGTCAATCACTCGGGGCTAGCACAGATACGCAGTATTTT
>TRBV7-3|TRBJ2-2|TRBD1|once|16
CASSVPRQGGYGELFF
TGTGCCAGCAGCGTTCCCCGACAGGGTGGCTACGGGGAGCTGTTTTTT
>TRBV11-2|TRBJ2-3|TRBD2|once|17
CASSIGEGTGRTDTQYF
TGTGCCAGCAGCATCGGGGAGGGGACGGGGAGGACAGATACGCAGTATTTT
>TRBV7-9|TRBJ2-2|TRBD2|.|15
CASSKSSGRAGELFF
TGTGCCAGCAGCAAATCTAGCGGGAGGGCCGGGGAGCTGTTTTTT
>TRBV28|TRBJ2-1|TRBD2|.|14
CASSPQRGVDEQFF
TGTGCCAGCAGCCCCCAACGGGGGGTGGATGAGCAGTTCTTC
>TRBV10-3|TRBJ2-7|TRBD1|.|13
CAISVDRDHEQYF
TGTGCCATCAGTGTGGACAGGGACCACGAGCAGTACTTC
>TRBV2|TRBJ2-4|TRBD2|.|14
CASSVAGGQNIQYF
TGTGCCAGCAGTGTAGCGGGGGGCCAAAACATTCAGTACTTC
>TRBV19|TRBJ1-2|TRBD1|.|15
CASSRYRGGSYGYTF
TGTGCCAGTAGTAGATACAGGGGCGGCTCCTATGGCTACACCTTC
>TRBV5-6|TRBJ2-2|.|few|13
CASSLLGAGELFF
TGTGCCAGCAGCTTGTTGGGGGCCGGGGAGCTGTTTTTT
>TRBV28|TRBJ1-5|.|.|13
CAIKDGNNQPQHF
TGTGCCATCAAAGACGGTAACAATCAGCCCCAGCATTTT
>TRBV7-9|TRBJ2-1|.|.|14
CASSLAGSAGEQFF
TGTGCCAGCAGCTTAGCGGGTAGCGCGGGTGAGCAGTTCTTC
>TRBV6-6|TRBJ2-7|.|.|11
CASRSFSEQYF
TGTGCCAGCAGATCCTTTTCGGAGCAGTACTTC
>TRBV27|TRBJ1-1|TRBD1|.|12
CASSQDRVYAFF
TGTGCCAGCAGTCAAGACAGGGTGTATGCTTTCTTT
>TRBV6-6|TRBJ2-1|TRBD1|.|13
CASSYVDRGMQFF
TGTGCCAGCAGTTACGTAGACAGGGGTATGCAGTTCTTC
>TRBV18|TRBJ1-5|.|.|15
CASSPGGEYNQPQHF
TGTGCCAGCTCACCAGGGGGGGAGTACAATCAGCCCCAGCATTTT
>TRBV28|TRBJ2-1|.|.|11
CASSLRNEQFF
TGTGCCAGCAGTTTAAGAAATGAGCAGTTCTTC
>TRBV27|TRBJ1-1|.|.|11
CASSGGVEAFF
TGTGCCAGCAGTGGGGGGGTGGAAGCTTTCTTT
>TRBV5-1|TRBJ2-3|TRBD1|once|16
CASSLAGDRTTDTQYF
TGCGCCAGCAGCTTGGCAGGGGACAGAACCACAGATACGCAGTATTTT
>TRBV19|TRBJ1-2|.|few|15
CASSHPSIRPPGYTF
TGTGCCAGTAGTCATCCCTCCATCAGGCCTCCTGGCTACACCTTC
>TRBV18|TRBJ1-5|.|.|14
CASSEGGAYQPQHF
TGTGCCAGCTCAGAAGGGGGAGCTTATCAGCCCCAGCATTTT
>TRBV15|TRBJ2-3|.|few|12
CATSSSTSTQYF
TGTGCCACCAGCTCGAGCACGAGTACGCAGTATTTT
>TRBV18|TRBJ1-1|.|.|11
CASSTTLRAFF
TGTGCCAGCTCAACTACACTGAGGGCTTTCTTT
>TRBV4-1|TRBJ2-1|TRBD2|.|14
CASSPGTIYNEQFF
TGCGCCAGCAGCCCCGGGACTATTTACAATGAGCAGTTCTTC
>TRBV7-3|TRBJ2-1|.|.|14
CASSLTPVGDEQFF
TGTGCCAGCAGCTTGACACCGGTGGGGGATGAGCAGTTCTTC
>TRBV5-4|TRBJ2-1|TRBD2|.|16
CASRRTSGRGYNEQFF
TGTGCCAGCAGGCGGACTAGCGGGAGAGGGTACAATGAGCAGTTCTTC
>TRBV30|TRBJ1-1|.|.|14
CAWSVFGGDTEAFF
TGTGCCTGGAGTGTTTTCGGCGGGGACACTGAAGCTTTCTTT
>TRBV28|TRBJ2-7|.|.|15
CASSSSGTGSYEQYF
TGTGCCAGCAGTTCCTCCGGGACGGGCTCCTACGAGCAGTACTTC
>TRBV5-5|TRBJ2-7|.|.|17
CASSLVFRQGALGEQYF
TGTGCCAGCAGCTTGGTCTTCCGCCAGGGAGCCTTGGGGGAGCAGTACTTC
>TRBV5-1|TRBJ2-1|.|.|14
CASSPLNSGNEQFF
TGCGCCAGCAGCCCCCTCAATAGTGGCAATGAGCAGTTCTTC
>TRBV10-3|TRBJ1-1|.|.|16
CAISYKHQQGPGEAFF
TGTGCCATCAGTTATAAACATCAACAGGGACCGGGAGAAGCTTTCTTT
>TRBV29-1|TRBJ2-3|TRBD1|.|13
CSVAGTGPDTQYF
TGCAGCGTTGCCGGGACAGGTCCAGATACGCAGTATTTT
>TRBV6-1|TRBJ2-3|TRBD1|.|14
CASSEGTGSDTQYF
TGTGCCAGCAGTGAAGGGACAGGGTCAGATACGCAGTATTTT
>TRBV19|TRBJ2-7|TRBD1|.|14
CASSSGTGVNEQYF
TGTGCCAGTAGCTCCGGGACAGGGGTTAACGAGCAGTACTTC
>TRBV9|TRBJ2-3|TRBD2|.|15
CASSVATGGLDTQYF
TGTGCCAGCAGCGTAGCTACGGGGGGTTTAGATACGCAGTATTTT
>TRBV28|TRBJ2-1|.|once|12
CASTTGELLQFF
TGTGCCAGCACGACGGGGGAACTGTTGCAGTTCTTC
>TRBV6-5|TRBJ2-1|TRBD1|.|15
CASGEGQGSYNEQFF
TGTGCCAGCGGGGAGGGACAGGGGTCCTACAATGAGCAGTTCTTC
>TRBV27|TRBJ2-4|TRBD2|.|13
CASSYQGTSPWYF
TGTGCCAGCAGTTACCAGGGGACTAGCCCTTGGTACTTC
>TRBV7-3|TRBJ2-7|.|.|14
CASSPNPGAYEQCF
TGTGCCAGCAGCCCGAACCCGGGAGCCTACGAGCAGTGCTTC
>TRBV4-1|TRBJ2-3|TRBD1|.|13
CASKRQGTDTQYF
TGCGCCAGCAAGAGACAGGGTACAGATACGCAGTATTTT
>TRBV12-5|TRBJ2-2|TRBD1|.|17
CASGLDRTGTNTGELFF
TGTGCTAGTGGGCTGGACCGGACAGGGACGAACACCGGGGAGCTGTTTTTT
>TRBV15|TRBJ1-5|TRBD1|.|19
CATSSPRDRVGPGDQPQHF
TGTGCCACCAGCAGCCCCCGGGACAGGGTTGGACCGGGCGATCAGCCCCAGCATTTT
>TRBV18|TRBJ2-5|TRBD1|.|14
CASSHGTGQETQYF
TGTGCCAGCTCACATGGGACAGGCCAAGAGACCCAGTACTTC
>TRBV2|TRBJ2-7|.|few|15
CASSGHRGAAYEQYF
TGTGCCAGCAGTGGGCACCGGGGAGCGGCCTACGAGCAGTACTTC
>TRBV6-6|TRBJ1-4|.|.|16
CASSYDRNQLGEKLFF
TGTGCCAGCAGTTACGATAGGAATCAACTGGGTGAAAAACTGTTTTTT
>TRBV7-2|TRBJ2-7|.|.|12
CASSLDRGEQYF
TGTGCCAGCAGCTTAGATAGGGGGGAGCAGTACTTC
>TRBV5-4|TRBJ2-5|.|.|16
CASSLERVGVRETQYF
TGTGCCAGCAGCTTGGAAAGGGTAGGCGTCCGAGAGACCCAGTACTTC
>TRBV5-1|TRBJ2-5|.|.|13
CASSRLPLETQYF
TGCGCCAGCAGTCGGCTGCCGCTAGAGACCCAGTACTTC
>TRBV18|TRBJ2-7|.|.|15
CASSRTPGKNYEQYF
TGTGCCAGCTCACGCACTCCAGGGAAAAACTACGAGCAGTACTTC
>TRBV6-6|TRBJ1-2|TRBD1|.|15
CASSYYGQGTYGYTF
TGTGCCAGCAGTTACTACGGACAGGGCACCTATGGCTACACCTTC
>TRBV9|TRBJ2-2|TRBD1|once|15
CASSGQGTSTGELFF
TGTGCCAGCAGCGGACAGGGGACGAGCACCGGGGAGCTGTTTTTT
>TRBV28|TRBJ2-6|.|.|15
CASNGGSSGANVLTF
TGTGCCAGCAACGGCGGCTCCTCTGGGGCCAACGTCCTGACTTTC